This T cell receptor (beta chain) was recovered during a study of blood T cell repertoires in COVID-19. The overall study: Sites in the United States, Italy and Spain provided acute and convalescent COVID-19 samples. The analysed material was cDNA or gDNA that came from T cells, B-cell-depleted T cells, or PBMCs.

Authors' processing steps: It was from reference gene primer amplification that nucleated cell counts were estimated. Some clones are missing from TCRdb's copy, which holds only in-frame ones; the method was immunoSEQ multiplex PCR. V and J calls and clone size are as listed in that table; D and trimming were resolved from the DNA. The table shows fewer than 300,000 clones, with more than 65% occurring only once. The CDR3 extends over 15 amino acids. Germline assignment: CDR1 LNHNV and CDR2 YYDKDF (reference sequence). Trimming removed 4 bases at V and 0 bases at J, with 7 bases between. The sequenced sample consisted of peripheral blood. The sequence came from a woman under 30 with acute or convalescent COVID-19. This chain connects TRBV15 to TRBJ2-6; D may be TRBD1 (6 bases). The CDR3: CATSKGGSGANVLTF. As DNA, the CDR3 is TGTGCCACCAGCAAAGGGGGCTCTGGGGCCAACGTCCTGACTTTC.